The sequence of this TCR beta chain was determined in a study of T cell responses to AZD1222 COVID-19 vaccine. Study overall: Investigators merged groups given second doses at roughly 4 or roughly 12 weeks.

General study results and limits: Two AZD1222 doses significantly raised spike-specific TCR breadth and depth over controls. Every sample of the repertoires postdated the peak T cell response.

Method: immunoSEQ multiplex PCR; TCRdb's copy keeps in-frame clones and lacks some. The sample lists approximately 90,000 clones, roughly 89% occurring once. Concerning this clone: The target antigen is unknown.

Germline V gene lookup returns CDR1 SGHTS and CDR2 YDEGEE. This CDR3 is 19 amino acids long. The V end was cut by 0 bases, the J end by 3 bases, with 24 bases between. V and J are TRBV5-8 and TRBJ2-5; D tentatively fits TRBD1 or TRBD2 (5 bases each). The sequence was collected from an adult in good health. The sample here was peripheral blood, taken on day 0 of AZD1222 vaccination. CDR3: CASSLGLEPGPTPKETQYF. The CDR3 DNA is TGTGCCAGCAGCTTGGGGTTAGAACCGGGACCAACCCCGAAAGAGACCCAGTACTTC. Full variable domain (rest looked up from reference TRBV5-8 and TRBJ2-5): EAGVTQSPTHLIKTRGQQATLRCSPISGHTSVYWYQQALGLGLQFLLWYDEGEERNRGNFPPRFSGRQFPNYSSELNVNALELEDSALYLCASSLGLEPGPTPKETQYFGPGTRLLVL.